The 6 T cell receptor beta chains below all came from one sample that was sequenced in a study of control samples from healthy donors and cancer patients. The table came from immunoSEQ multiplex PCR; TCRdb's copy has only in-frame clones and leaves some out. Of roughly 93,000 clones listed, 85% to 90% are singletons. The material sequenced was PBMCs. Receptors were obtained from a woman in her 50s with colorectal cancer.

This chain uses TRBV7-2 with TRBJ1-1, with D maybe TRBD1 (6 bases). CDR3 length: 12 amino acids. Looked up from germline, CDR1 is SGHTA and CDR2 is FQGNSA. The V end was cut by 5 bases, the J end by 7 bases, with 11 bases between. Written as DNA, the CDR3 is TGTGCCAGCAGCGCCACAGGGATTGAAGCTTTCTTT. As protein: CASSATGIEAFF.

The rearrangement links TRBV5-1 to TRBJ2-2; TRBD1 matches 11 bases. Germline CDR1 and CDR2: SGHRS and YFSETQ. The junction had 7 bases not matched to a gene; V was cut back by 2 bases and J by 4 bases. This CDR3 comprises 17 residues. CDR3 residues: CASSFVTGTGGTGELFF. The CDR3 nucleotides read TGCGCCAGCAGCTTCGTGACGGGGACAGGGGGCACCGGGGAGCTGTTTTTT.

This clone qualifies as medium-sized (0.01 to 0.1%). The chain links TRBV7-9 to TRBJ1-5; TRBD1 aligns across 8 bases. With 9 bases clipped from V and 1 base from J, the junction kept 2 bases outside the gene matches. CDR3 length: 13 amino acids. Germline V gene lookup returns CDR1 SEHNR and CDR2 FQNEAQ (reference sequence). CDR3 sequence: CASQGASNQPQHF. In DNA form, the CDR3 reads TGTGCCAGTCAGGGGGCCAGCAATCAGCCCCAGCATTTT.

The chain recombines TRBV5-1 with TRBJ2-3; D is ambiguous. Trimming took 0 bases from V and 0 from J, leaving 8 bases between them. CDR1 SGHRS and CDR2 YFSETQ come from the germline V gene. The CDR3 covers 15 residues. CDR3 DNA: TGCGCCAGCAGCTTGGCGGGCCGGAGCACAGATACGCAGTATTTT. Translation: CASSLAGRSTDTQYF.

J is TRBJ2-1 and V is TRBV3-1 (or the pseudogene TRBV3-2); D possibly corresponds to TRBD2 (5 bases). The length of the CDR3 is 15 residues. V dropped 0 bases and J dropped 5 bases, with 11 bases sitting between them. Germline V gives CDR1 LGHDT, CDR2 YNNKEL (reference sequence). CDR3 DNA: TGTGCCAGCAGCCAAGATGCCGCGGGCAACAATGAGCAGTTCTTC. It yields the protein CASSQDAAGNNEQFF.

The rearrangement uses TRBV28 and TRBJ2-4; 8 bases fit TRBD2. Trimming at V came to 3 bases and at J to 7 bases, leaving 11 bases not matched to a gene. Germline V CDR1 and CDR2: MDHEN, SYDVKM. This CDR3 is built from 16 residues. The CDR3 DNA follows: TGTGCCAGCAGTTTGGGCAGCGGGGGCCTTGCCAACATTCAGTACTTC. Translation: CASSLGSGGLANIQYF.